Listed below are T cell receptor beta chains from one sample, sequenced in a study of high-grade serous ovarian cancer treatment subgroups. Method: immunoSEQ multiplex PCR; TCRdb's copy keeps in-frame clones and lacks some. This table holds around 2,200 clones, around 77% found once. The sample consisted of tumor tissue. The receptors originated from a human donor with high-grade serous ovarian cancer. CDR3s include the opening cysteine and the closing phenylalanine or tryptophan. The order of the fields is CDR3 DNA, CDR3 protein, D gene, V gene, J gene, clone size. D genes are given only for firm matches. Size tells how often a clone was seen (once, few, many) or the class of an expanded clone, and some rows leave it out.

cdr3_nt: TGTGCCAGTAGTCCTCGGGACAGGAACGGCTACACCTTC; cdr3_aa: CASSPRDRNGYTF; d_call: TRBD1; v_call: TRBV19; j_call: TRBJ1-2; clone_size: .
cdr3_nt: TGCGCCAGCAGCCAAGAACTAGCGGGGGGGCGTAATGAGCAGTTCTTC; cdr3_aa: CASSQELAGGRNEQFF; d_call: TRBD2; v_call: TRBV4-3; j_call: TRBJ2-1; clone_size: .
cdr3_nt: TGTGCCAGCAGCTTGCAGCCGAACACCGGGGAGCTGTTTTTT; cdr3_aa: CASSLQPNTGELFF; d_call: .; v_call: TRBV11-2; j_call: TRBJ2-2; clone_size: .
cdr3_nt: TGTGCCAGCCATTCCGGGGGCTACGAGCAGTACTTC; cdr3_aa: CASHSGGYEQYF; d_call: .; v_call: TRBV6-5; j_call: TRBJ2-7; clone_size: .
cdr3_nt: TGCGCCAGCAGCCAGGTCGGGACTTCTAACACCGGGGAGCTGTTTTTT; cdr3_aa: CASSQVGTSNTGELFF; d_call: .; v_call: TRBV4-1; j_call: TRBJ2-2; clone_size: .
cdr3_nt: TGTGCCATCAGTGAGACCCGGGCCGACTATGGCTACACCTTC; cdr3_aa: CAISETRADYGYTF; d_call: .; v_call: TRBV10-3; j_call: TRBJ1-2; clone_size: once
cdr3_nt: TGTGCCAGTAGTACAGGGGGAGGTACGCAGTATTTT; cdr3_aa: CASSTGGGTQYF; d_call: .; v_call: TRBV19; j_call: TRBJ2-3; clone_size: .
cdr3_nt: TGTGCCAGCAGCTTAGGCAGGAGTGAGGCCTACGAGCAGTACTTC; cdr3_aa: CASSLGRSEAYEQYF; d_call: .; v_call: TRBV11-3; j_call: TRBJ2-7; clone_size: .
cdr3_nt: TGTGCCAGCACCCTGGAGGCTACTACCTACTATGGCTACACCTTC; cdr3_aa: CASTLEATTYYGYTF; d_call: .; v_call: TRBV6-1; j_call: TRBJ1-2; clone_size: .
cdr3_nt: TGTGCCAGCACCATCCCTTCCCGGGACAGGGGGCAGGAGCAGTACTTC; cdr3_aa: CASTIPSRDRGQEQYF; d_call: TRBD1; v_call: TRBV7-2; j_call: TRBJ2-7; clone_size: .
cdr3_nt: TGTGCCAGCAGCTTATCGGTGAACACTGAAGCTTTCTTT; cdr3_aa: CASSLSVNTEAFF; d_call: .; v_call: TRBV7-3; j_call: TRBJ1-1; clone_size: .
cdr3_nt: TGTGCCAGCAGCGTAGCTGCGGGGGGACAAGAGACCCAGTACTTC; cdr3_aa: CASSVAAGGQETQYF; d_call: TRBD2; v_call: TRBV9; j_call: TRBJ2-5; clone_size: .
cdr3_nt: TGTGCCAGTAGTACAAATCCGGGACAGGGGTTTCTCCCGAGTGCCTACTACGAGCAGTACTTC; cdr3_aa: CASSTNPGQGFLPSAYYEQYF; d_call: TRBD1; v_call: TRBV19; j_call: TRBJ2-7; clone_size: few
cdr3_nt: TGCGCCAGCAGCCAATTTATGCAGGCGGGCGGGGAGCTGTTTTTT; cdr3_aa: CASSQFMQAGGELFF; d_call: .; v_call: TRBV4-3; j_call: TRBJ2-2; clone_size: .
cdr3_nt: TGTGCCAGTAGTTTCGGGACCGCCCAAGAGACCCAGTACTTC; cdr3_aa: CASSFGTAQETQYF; d_call: .; v_call: TRBV19; j_call: TRBJ2-5; clone_size: .
cdr3_nt: TGCGCCAGCAGCCCGGGACAGGAATCCTACGAGCAGTACTTC; cdr3_aa: CASSPGQESYEQYF; d_call: TRBD1; v_call: TRBV4-1; j_call: TRBJ2-7; clone_size: .
cdr3_nt: TGTGCCAGCAGCAGCATAGGGTTTGCTGAAGCTTTCTTT; cdr3_aa: CASSSIGFAEAFF; d_call: .; v_call: TRBV7-8; j_call: TRBJ1-1; clone_size: .
cdr3_nt: TGCGCCAGCAGTGTCGGGGAAACTGAAGCTTTCTTT; cdr3_aa: CASSVGETEAFF; d_call: .; v_call: TRBV5-1; j_call: TRBJ1-1; clone_size: .
cdr3_nt: TGTGCCAGTAGTAAAACAGGGATGAACACCGGGGAGCTGTTTTTT; cdr3_aa: CASSKTGMNTGELFF; d_call: .; v_call: TRBV19; j_call: TRBJ2-2; clone_size: .
cdr3_nt: TGTGCCAGTAGTATATGGCGGGGAATGAACACTGAAGCTTTCTTT; cdr3_aa: CASSIWRGMNTEAFF; d_call: .; v_call: TRBV19; j_call: TRBJ1-1; clone_size: .
cdr3_nt: TGTGCCAGCAGCTCAACTAGCGGGATATCCTACGAGCAGTACTTC; cdr3_aa: CASSSTSGISYEQYF; d_call: TRBD2; v_call: TRBV7-9; j_call: TRBJ2-7; clone_size: large
cdr3_nt: TGTGCCAGTAGTCGACAGGGTAGCTCCTACAATGAGCAGTTCTTC; cdr3_aa: CASSRQGSSYNEQFF; d_call: TRBD1; v_call: TRBV19; j_call: TRBJ2-1; clone_size: .
cdr3_nt: TGTGCCAGCATAGGTGGGCAGGGAGTAAATCAGCCCCAGCATTTT; cdr3_aa: CASIGGQGVNQPQHF; d_call: .; v_call: TRBV2; j_call: TRBJ1-5; clone_size: .